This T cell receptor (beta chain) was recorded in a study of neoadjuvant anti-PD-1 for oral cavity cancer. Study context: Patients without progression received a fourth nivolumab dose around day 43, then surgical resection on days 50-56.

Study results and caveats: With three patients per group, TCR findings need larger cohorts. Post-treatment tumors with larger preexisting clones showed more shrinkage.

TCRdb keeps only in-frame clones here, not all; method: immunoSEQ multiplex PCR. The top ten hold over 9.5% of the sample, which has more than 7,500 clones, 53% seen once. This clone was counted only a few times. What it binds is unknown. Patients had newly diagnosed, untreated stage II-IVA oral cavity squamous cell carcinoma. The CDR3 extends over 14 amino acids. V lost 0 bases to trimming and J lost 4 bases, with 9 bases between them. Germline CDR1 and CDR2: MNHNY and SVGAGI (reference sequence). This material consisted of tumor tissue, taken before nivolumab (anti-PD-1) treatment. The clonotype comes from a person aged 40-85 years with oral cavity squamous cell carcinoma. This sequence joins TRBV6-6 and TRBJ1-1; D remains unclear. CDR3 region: CASSYSGGSTEAFF. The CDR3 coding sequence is TGTGCCAGCAGTTACTCGGGCGGGAGCACTGAAGCTTTCTTT.